A selection of T cell receptor beta chains follows, all from one sample in a study of cytotoxic CD8 clonotypes in ibrutinib-treated CLL. Libraries were prepared by immunoSEQ multiplex PCR; TCRdb keeps only in-frame clonotypes and omits some of them. The sample records more than 200,000 clones, roughly three quarters being singletons. The source was PBMCs, collected after 12 months of ibrutinib treatment. The receptors were sampled from a human donor with chronic lymphocytic leukemia. CDR3s include the opening cysteine and the closing phenylalanine or tryptophan. Fields, in order: D gene, clone size, J gene, V gene, CDR3 DNA, CDR3 protein. A D gene is named only where the DNA matches it firmly. Rows give clone size only sometimes, using once, few, many, or a class for an expanded clone.

NA NA TRBJ1-5 TRBV6-6 TGTGCCACCCAACAGACCAATCAGCCCCAGCATTTT CATQQTNQPQHF
NA NA TRBJ1-2 TRBV29-1 TGCAGCGTTGCACAGAACGCTAACTATGGCTACACCTTC CSVAQNANYGYTF
TRBD1 NA TRBJ1-1 TRBV14 TGTGCCAGCAGCCTCTACAGGGGGTGGAACACTGAAGCTTTCTTT CASSLYRGWNTEAFF
NA few TRBJ2-1 TRBV7-6 TGTGCCAGCAGCTTAGCACTCAATGAGCAGTTCTTC CASSLALNEQFF
NA NA TRBJ2-7 TRBV5-1 TGCGCCAGCAGCTTGAACTACGAGCAGTACTTC CASSLNYEQYF
TRBD1 few TRBJ1-5 TRBV19 TGTGCCACCCCGCAGGGGGCGACGAAGGGATCAGCGCCCCAGCATTTT CATPQGATKGSAPQHF
TRBD1 NA TRBJ1-2 TRBV6-5 TGTGCCAGCAGTCGCGGACAGGAGAGTTATGGCTACACCTTC CASSRGQESYGYTF
NA NA TRBJ1-3 TRBV5-1 TGCGCCAGCAGCGCGGACGGGAACTCTGGAAACACCATATATTTT CASSADGNSGNTIYF
NA NA TRBJ2-3 TRBV27 TGTGCCAGCAGTTCATGGGGCACAGATACGCAGTATTTT CASSSWGTDTQYF
NA NA TRBJ2-7 TRBV7-7 TGTGCTAGCAGCTTAGAGGGAGCGGGCGAGCAGTACTTC CASSLEGAGEQYF
TRBD2 NA TRBJ2-1 TRBV27 TGTGCCAGCAGTTCGGGACTAGCGGGTTACAATGAGCAGTTCTTC CASSSGLAGYNEQFF
NA many TRBJ2-7 TRBV6-1 TGTGCCAGCAGTCCTAGATACGAGCAGTACTTC CASSPRYEQYF
TRBD2 NA TRBJ2-3 TRBV6-1 TGTGCCAGCAGTGAGGCCACTAGCGGGGAGACAGATACGCAGTATTTT CASSEATSGETDTQYF
NA few TRBJ2-2 TRBV10-1 TGCGCCAGCAGGCCAGACACCGGGGAGCTGTTTTTT CASRPDTGELFF
TRBD2 NA TRBJ2-1 TRBV5-1 TGCGCCAGCAGCTTGGTGCCTAGCGGGAGGGAAGATGAGCAGTTCTTC CASSLVPSGREDEQFF
TRBD2 NA TRBJ2-5 TRBV7-9 TGTGCCAGCAGACCCCCGTTCGGGGAAGCTAGCGGGAGAGCGAAGACCCAGTACTTC CASRPPFGEASGRAKTQYF
TRBD2 NA TRBJ2-7 TRBV6-6 TGTGCCAGCAGTCCTCTTAGCGGGGGGTCGGGCGAGCAGTACTTC CASSPLSGGSGEQYF
TRBD1 few TRBJ1-2 TRBV7-9 TGTGCCAGCACCTTCCCCACAGGGGGCAGCGGCTACACCTTC CASTFPTGGSGYTF
TRBD1 NA TRBJ1-2 TRBV28 TGTGCCAGCAGTTTAGAGGGACAGGGCCGTGGCTACACCTTC CASSLEGQGRGYTF
TRBD2 few TRBJ2-2 TRBV9 TGTGCCAGCAGCGTGGGACTAGCGACTCCCCGTGACACCGGGGAGCTGTTTTTT CASSVGLATPRDTGELFF
TRBD2 NA TRBJ2-7 TRBV5-6 TGTGCCAGCAGCTTGGCGGCTAGCGGGGTAATGGGCGAGCAGTACTTC CASSLAASGVMGEQYF
NA NA TRBJ1-2 TRBV28 TGTGCCAGCAGTGGTTCCTCCGGGTGGACAAATGGCTACACCTTC CASSGSSGWTNGYTF
NA NA TRBJ2-7 TRBV15 TGTGCCACCAGCAGAGATCGGGGGAACTACGAGCAGTACTTC CATSRDRGNYEQYF
NA NA TRBJ2-5 TRBV27 TGTGCCAGCAGTCCAGGGGGGGGTCTAGAGACCCAGTACTTC CASSPGGGLETQYF
TRBD2 NA TRBJ2-3 TRBV5-4 TGTGCCAGCAGCATGCCGGGAGGCGCAGGACCAGATACGCAGTATTTT CASSMPGGAGPDTQYF
NA once TRBJ1-3 TRBV6-1 TGTGCCAGCAGTGAGGGGGCCGGGGGGAGTGGAAACACCATATATTTT CASSEGAGGSGNTIYF
NA NA TRBJ2-7 TRBV4-2 TGTGCCAGCAGGGGTGAAACCTACGAGCAGTACTTC CASRGETYEQYF
NA NA TRBJ2-1 TRBV27 TGTGCCAGCAGTCCCAGGGTCGAGCAGTTCTTC CASSPRVEQFF
NA NA TRBJ2-7 TRBV7-9 TGTGCCAGCAGCCCGACCGGGACACCTTACTACGAGCAGTACTTC CASSPTGTPYYEQYF
TRBD1 NA TRBJ2-7 TRBV6-5 TGTGCCAGCAGCCCAAGGACAGGGGGCCCCTACGAGCAGTACTTC CASSPRTGGPYEQYF
TRBD2 NA TRBJ2-3 TRBV9 TGTGCCAGCACCCCGGGACTAGCGGGAGTGCATGGAACAGATACGCAGTATTTT CASTPGLAGVHGTDTQYF
TRBD1 NA TRBJ1-2 TRBV7-9 TGTGCCAGCAGCTCTAGACAGGGTAACGATGGCTACACCTTC CASSSRQGNDGYTF
NA NA TRBJ2-2 TRBV9 TGTGCCAGCAGCGCCCAAACCGCCGGGGAGCTGTTTTTT CASSAQTAGELFF
TRBD1 NA TRBJ1-2 TRBV14 TGTGCCAGCAGCCAACATCCGGGACAGGGAAACTATGGCTACACCTTC CASSQHPGQGNYGYTF
NA NA TRBJ2-5 TRBV5-1 TGCGCCAGCAGCTTGGCCGGGACGGGAGTGCTGGAGACCCAGTACTTC CASSLAGTGVLETQYF
NA NA TRBJ2-5 TRBV7-2 TGTGCCAGCAGCGTAGACTTCCAAGAGACCCAGTACTTC CASSVDFQETQYF
NA NA TRBJ2-7 TRBV20-1 TGCAGTGCTAGATTACTGGGCGAGCAGTACTTC CSARLLGEQYF
NA NA TRBJ2-1 TRBV6-5 TGTGCCAGCAGTTACCGAAGCTCCTACAATGAGCAGTTCTTC CASSYRSSYNEQFF
TRBD2 NA TRBJ2-7 TRBV4-1 TGCGCCAGCAGCCAAAGGTTTAGCGGGAGCTACGAGCAGTACTTC CASSQRFSGSYEQYF
TRBD1 NA TRBJ1-2 TRBV19 TGTGCCAGTAGTATAGCCGGGACAGGGGGTTTTGGCTACACCTTC CASSIAGTGGFGYTF
TRBD1 NA TRBJ1-4 TRBV9 TGTGCCAGCAGCGTTTCGACAGGGGGCCCCTTGCAGGATGAAAAACTGTTTTTT CASSVSTGGPLQDEKLFF
NA NA TRBJ2-2 TRBV6-9 TGTGCCAGCAGTGATAGGGACACCGGGGAGCTGTTTTTT CASSDRDTGELFF
TRBD2 NA TRBJ2-5 TRBV2 TGTGCCAGCAGTGTACCTAGCGGGGGACTCCAAGAGACCCAGTACTTC CASSVPSGGLQETQYF
NA NA TRBJ1-5 TRBV15 TGTGCCACCAGCAGGGACCAGGGGCCTAATCAGCCCCAGCATTTT CATSRDQGPNQPQHF
TRBD1 NA TRBJ1-5 TRBV11-2 TGTGCCAGCACAGGGACAGGCGGCCAGCCCCAGCATTTT CASTGTGGQPQHF
NA NA TRBJ1-1 TRBV28 TGTGCCAGCAAGAGGGGTTGGGACACTGAAGCTTTCTTT CASKRGWDTEAFF